This TCR beta chain was found in a study of T cells in Graves' hyperthyroidism and ophthalmopathy (dated by TCRdb to between 2018 and 2021). With regard to the full study: Peripheral blood samples were taken at the time of initial diagnosis, prior to any treatment. To identify distinguishing TCR V-J signatures, a discovery cohort of 90 to 100 patients was used, comprising some 45 with Graves' ophthalmopathy and 57 with stable Graves' hyperthyroidism. Prospective prediction of ophthalmopathy was tested in an independent validation cohort consisting of 18 hyperthyroidism patients and approximately 16 patients who later progressed to ophthalmopathy. The approximately 100 discovery patients were randomly split 7:3 into training and test sets. In addition, the study compared T-cell repertoires in thyroid tissue and in blood from roughly six Graves' hyperthyroidism patients. After blood sampling, hyperthyroidism patients were treated with methimazole at a starting dose of 30 mg daily, and ophthalmopathy patients were treated with high-dose intravenous methylprednisolone. TCR Vbeta CDR3 sequencing of 135 peripheral blood samples (43 ophthalmopathy, over 70 hyperthyroidism and some 17 progressor patients) is reported in the paper.

In its sample, this clonotype was seen many times. It lacks a known antigen. No clone much larger than this one lies a single base away; base qualities are absent. Stable Graves' hyperthyroidism was defined as no progression to ophthalmopathy during 18 months of follow-up. Hyperthyroidism patients were newly diagnosed, had a disease duration of under 2 months, and were aged 18 to 65 years. Patients with uncontrolled infections, other autoimmune diseases, pregnancy or lactation were excluded. Diagnoses relied on clinical symptoms, serum thyroxine and TRAb, thyroid ultrasound and orbital computed tomography. Ficoll-Paque density gradient centrifugation was used to isolate PBMCs from 10 ml of fresh peripheral blood. Total RNA was extracted using Trizol reagent, and RNA quality was assessed on an Agilent 2100 Bioanalyzer. The study at large found these results: A model built on a 13 V-J signature distinguished ophthalmopathy from stable hyperthyroidism, reaching around 87% sensitivity and under 84% specificity in cross-validation and 80%/75% in testing. No statistical method was used to fix the sample size in advance, and group allocation was not hidden from the investigators. During validation, the model predicted progression to ophthalmopathy a median of about 6.5 months ahead of onset, with just under 71% sensitivity and around 72% specificity. Most expanded thyroid clonotypes (frequency above 0.001) were also detected in blood, a finding suggesting that blood repertoires may reflect thyroid immune responses.

From cysteine to phenylalanine, the CDR3 is 14 amino acids long. Only the CDR3 DNA stays, 42 bases, in frame from base 1. V and J lose 3 bases and 9 bases, and a span of 12 bases separates them. CDR1 and CDR2 are read off the germline V gene (reference sequence) as MNHEY and SMNVEV. The TCR beta CDR3 regions were amplified from the RNA transcripts. A first-round RT-PCR of the TCR CDR3 used the HTBI primer set with the Qiagen OneStep RT-PCR kit. Libraries were constructed in a second round of multiplex PCR, after which size selection and purification were performed. The libraries were sequenced on an Illumina HiSeq2000 using paired-end 100 bp reads. In the paper's pipeline: SOAPnuke was used to process the raw data, throwing out any read that contained adapters or uncalled bases, had a mean Phred below 15, or lacked an exact constant-primer or identifier match. COPE v1.2.5 was used to merge high-quality paired reads, and clonotypes were defined as unique nucleotide sequences. MiTCR v1.1 was used to align clonotypes to the IMGT TRBV, TRBD and TRBJ reference segments. The analysis included only V-J combinations with a frequency above 0.0001, which together covered approximately 99% of the repertoires. The TCS score was defined as F50 (clonal expansion) divided by E x V (chaos), with BLOSUM62-based TCRdist calculated between CDR3 peptides within each V-J. Welch's t-statistics and random forest reduced fewer than 550 V-J features to roughly 13, which were used in a naive Bayes classifier (R e1071). The public sequencing data were trimmed at Q25 with fastp and processed into clonotypes with MiXCR by TCRdb, which kept only in-frame beta chains. Rows with one shared CDR3 protein collapse into an entry with the most common genes and DNA. The V and J calls were not made by the authors but by TCRdb's processing. Here the sample has roughly 180,000 distinct CDR3 sequences; over 15% occur a single time. The ten largest clones capture about 29% of the sample.

Recombination linked TRBV27 to TRBJ1-6; the best D guess is TRBD1, with 5 bases matching. The sample consisted of blood. The clonotype was recovered from a woman aged 45 to 65 with Graves' hyperthyroidism. CDR3 loop: CASSLGRMGSPLHF. In nucleotide form, the sequence is TGTGCCAGCAGTTTGGGACGGATGGGTTCACCCCTCCACTTT.